A single sample is the source of the 25 T cell receptor beta chains below, sequenced in a study of human T cells and chemical hapten exposure. Time point given: patch test 3, about 24 weeks after DPC sensitization. The sample's treatment: therapeutic diphenylcyclopropenone sensitization with weekly scalp DPC. TCRdb redid the calling of the RACE reads with MiXCR, one entry per CDR3 protein. Seen here are roughly 90,000 distinct CDR3 sequences, approximately 11% observed once, and the top ten hold 1% to 1.2%. The input for sequencing was whole blood, taken in connection with sensitization to the hapten diphenylcyclopropenone (DPC). These receptor sequences come from a young woman with alopecia areata. Some clones in this sample may be carry-over from other donors' samples.

This clonotype was seen repeatedly, ten times or more. The rearrangement uses TRBV7-9 and TRBJ2-7; D may be TRBD2 (5 bases). Germline assignment: CDR1 SEHNR and CDR2 FQNEAQ (reference sequence). V dropped 7 bases and J dropped 0 bases, with 19 bases sitting between them. CDR3 length: 16 amino acids. CDR3 sequence: CASTTFGGATSYEQYF. As DNA, the CDR3 is TGTGCCAGCACAACCTTCGGAGGTGCCACCTCCTACGAGCAGTACTTC.

Regarding this clonotype: This could be a read error, since a much larger clone is one nucleotide away. The chain employs TRBV27 and TRBJ2-2, with 7 bases identical to TRBD1. The germline V gene encodes CDR1 MNHEY and CDR2 SMNVEV (reference sequence). The CDR3 extends over 14 amino acids. CDR3 in amino acids: CAGRDSVNTGEPFF. In nucleotides, the CDR3 is TGTGCCGGCCGGGACAGCGTTAACACCGGGGAGCCGTTTTTT.

V is TRBV5-1 and J is TRBJ2-5, with TRBD1 identical over 10 bases. Germline V gene lookup returns CDR1 SGHRS and CDR2 YFSETQ. The CDR3 covers 15 residues. The V segment lost 4 bases and the J segment 5 bases; nucleotides outside the gene matches: 8. The CDR3 bases are TGCGCCAGCAGCCAGACAGGGGGCGCATTGGAGACCCAGTACTTC. This codes for CASSQTGGALETQYF.

V and J are TRBV29-1 and TRBJ1-2; D not certain. Germline V gene data show CDR1 as SQVTM and CDR2 as ANQGSEA. CDR3 length: 15 residues. V was clipped by 7 bases and J by 4 bases, with 22 bases between them. CDR3 DNA sequence: TGCAGCGCCCTGAGCCAGAGGGCTGATGGCTATGGCTACACCTTC. Protein: CSALSQRADGYGYTF.

A few counts support this clonotype. Germline and junction disagree at one end, which may indicate a read error. The genes are TRBV7-9 and TRBJ2-3, with 10 positions matching TRBD2. Germline V lookup: CDR1 SEHNR, CDR2 FQNEAQ (reference sequence). The CDR3 extends over 16 amino acids. The CDR3 loop reads CTSSSLAGGGTDTQYF. The CDR3 region has the DNA TGTACCAGCAGCTCCTTAGCGGGAGGAGGGACAGATACGCAGTATTTT.

In this sample, this clonotype turned up many times. The J gene is TRBJ2-1, the V gene TRBV18; TRBD1 matches 9 bases. Germline V gives CDR1 KGHSH, CDR2 LQKENI. The CDR3 contains 15 residues. J lost 1 base, V lost 5 bases, and 3 bases had no gene match. The CDR3 DNA is TGTGCCAGCTCAACGGACAGGGGATCCTACAATGAGCAGTTCTTC. Residues: CASSTDRGSYNEQFF.

A few counts support this clonotype. The gene calls are TRBV12-3 or TRBV12-4 and TRBJ1-6, with D unresolved. This CDR3 comprises 13 residues. V lost 3 bases and J 8 bases, leaving 8 bases between the germline ends. The DNA for the CDR3 is TGTGCCAGCAGTTTGGTACTTGATTCACCCCTCCACTTT. Translating it yields CASSLVLDSPLHF.

This clonotype showed up many times. This chain joins TRBV19 and TRBJ2-3, with 8 bases aligning to TRBD2. CDR3 length: 14 amino acids. CDR1 is LNHDA and CDR2 is SQIVND in the germline V gene (reference sequence). The ends lost 5 bases at V and 5 bases at J; junction bases unmatched: 6. Here the CDR3 reads CASSPGLGGDTQYF. The CDR3 DNA reads TGTGCCAGTAGTCCGGGACTAGGAGGAGATACGCAGTATTTT.

In its sample, this clonotype was seen a few times. V and J are TRBV7-9 and TRBJ1-6, with no clear D. The CDR3 is 15 amino acids. Germline CDR1 is SEHNR and CDR2 is FQNEAQ (reference sequence). Trimming removed 4 bases at V and 8 bases at J, with 15 bases between. The CDR3 nucleotides read TGTGCCAGCAGCTCCAGATTTGGTCTAGATTCACCCCTCCACTTT. Translation gives CASSSRFGLDSPLHF.

Many counts were recorded for this clonotype. The chain couples TRBV6-2 or TRBV6-3 to TRBJ1-5; D may be TRBD1 (5 bases). Trimming cost V 5 bases and J 7 bases, with 15 bases left between them. This CDR3 spans 14 amino acids. Germline assignment: CDR1 MNHEY and CDR2 SVGEGT. Written as DNA, the CDR3 is TGTGCCAGCAGTCCTCAGGGTTTCAAGCAGCCCCAGCATTTT. Protein sequence: CASSPQGFKQPQHF.

This chain links TRBV6-2 or TRBV6-3 with TRBJ2-1; 9 positions agree with TRBD2. Per the germline V gene, CDR1 is MNHEY and CDR2 is SVGEGT. The CDR3 spans 14 residues. J lost 8 bases, V lost 5 bases, and 7 bases had no gene match. The CDR3 nucleotides read TGTGCCAGCAGTAGTAGCGGGAGAGAACATGAGCAGTTCTTC. Amino acids: CASSSSGREHEQFF.

Only a few counts were recorded for this clonotype. The chain links TRBV28 to TRBJ1-5; 7 bases fit TRBD1. J gave up 2 bases and V 6 bases, and 10 bases lay outside the gene matches. CDR1 is MDHEN and CDR2 is SYDVKM in the germline V gene. This CDR3 is built from 16 residues. The CDR3 bases are TGTGCCAGCAGCCTTAAGACAGGGTACGGCAATCAGCCCCAGCATTTT. Translation gives CASSLKTGYGNQPQHF.

This clonotype was recorded at least ten times. The chain is built from TRBV3-1 and TRBJ1-5; D call uncertain. The germline gives CDR1 LGHDT, CDR2 YNNKEL (reference sequence). The CDR3 consists of 13 residues. The V and J ends lost 0 bases and 7 bases respectively, with 7 bases between them. CDR3 sequence: CASSQEEGQPQHF. For the CDR3, the DNA is TGTGCCAGCAGCCAAGAAGAAGGGCAGCCCCAGCATTTT.

The chain recombines TRBV20-1 with TRBJ2-5, with 11 bases fitting TRBD1. V was clipped by 0 bases and J by 0 bases; unmatched bases: 3. The CDR3 is made up of 16 amino acids. Looked up from germline, CDR1 is DFQATT and CDR2 is SNEGSKA (reference sequence). The CDR3: CSARDMGQGDQETQYF. CDR3 nucleotides: TGCAGTGCTAGAGATATGGGACAGGGGGACCAAGAGACCCAGTACTTC.

The V call is TRBV12-3 or TRBV12-4, the J call TRBJ2-7, with 10 bases fitting TRBD2. V lost 3 bases, J lost 0 bases, and 8 bases stayed unmatched. The CDR3 spans 17 residues. Here the CDR3 DNA reads TGTGCCAGCAGTTTGTCCCTAGCGGGGGCCAGCTCCTACGAGCAGTACTTC. Translating gives CASSLSLAGASSYEQYF.

This clonotype has at least ten counts. The rearrangement uses TRBV20-1 and TRBJ2-2; D possibly corresponds to TRBD1 (7 bases). The CDR3 loop spans 15 amino acids. Germline V gene data show CDR1 as DFQATT and CDR2 as SNEGSKA (reference sequence). V lost 4 bases to trimming and J lost 3 bases, with 15 bases between them. CDR3 nucleotide sequence: TGCAGTGCTAAAATAACAGGGGAGGACACCGGGGAGCTGTTTTTT. Its translation: CSAKITGEDTGELFF.

This clonotype was seen only a few times. This chain links TRBV7-3 with TRBJ2-2, with 10 bases aligning to TRBD1. The CDR3 runs 15 residues. Trimming at V came to 5 bases and at J to 6 bases, leaving 6 bases not matched to a gene. Germline V gene lookup returns CDR1 SGHTA and CDR2 FQGTGA. In nucleotides, the CDR3 is TGTGCCAGCAGCACGGGACAGGGGACCGCCGGGGAGCTGTTTTTT. Amino acids: CASSTGQGTAGELFF.

This clonotype was observed many times. V and J are TRBV5-5 and TRBJ1-4; D possibly corresponds to TRBD1 (6 bases). Germline-derived CDR1 and CDR2 are SGHKS and YYEKEE (reference sequence). V dropped 4 bases and J dropped 0 bases, with 13 bases sitting between them. The CDR3 sequence is 16 residues long. The CDR3: CASSANNRATNEKLFF. The CDR3 DNA sequence: TGTGCCAGCAGCGCCAACAACAGGGCAACTAATGAAAAACTGTTTTTT.

This clonotype appeared many times. The gene calls are TRBV10-1 and TRBJ2-2; D is perhaps TRBD1 (5 bases). This CDR3 has 15 amino acids. CDR1 is WNHNN, CDR2 SYGVQD, per germline (reference sequence). Trimming pared 3 bases from V and 2 bases from J, leaving 10 bases between. For the CDR3, the DNA is TGCGCCAGCAGTGACTTCGACAGAAACACCGGGGAGCTGTTTTTT. As protein: CASSDFDRNTGELFF.

This clonotype has a count of ten or more. The rearrangement uses TRBV27 and TRBJ1-6; maybe TRBD1 (6 bases). CDR3 length: 15 amino acids. The germline V gene has CDR1 MNHEY and CDR2 SMNVEV (reference sequence). V lost 4 bases and J lost 2, with 9 bases in between. CDR3 in amino acids: CASSSRQAYNSPLHF. The CDR3 DNA reads as TGTGCCAGCAGTTCCCGACAGGCCTATAATTCACCCCTCCACTTT.

The CDR3 here is CASSELGVAGELFF. CDR3 nucleotides: TGTGCCAGCAGTGAATTAGGGGTTGCCGGGGAGCTGTTTTTT. The chain joins TRBV2 to TRBJ2-2; possibly TRBD1 for D (5 bases). Germline CDR1 SNHLY, CDR2 FYNNEI. The CDR3 loop spans 14 amino acids. Trimming cost V 2 bases and J 6 bases, with 10 bases left between them.

Ten or more counts support this clonotype. The chain has TRBV6-1 and TRBJ2-3; 7 bases fit TRBD2. Germline values: CDR1 MNHNS, CDR2 SASEGT. With V trimmed by 4 bases and J by 2 bases, 6 bases remained unmatched. The CDR3 runs to 15 residues. The CDR3 reads CASSVWGGVTDTQYF. The CDR3 DNA follows: TGTGCCAGCAGTGTCTGGGGGGGGGTCACAGATACGCAGTATTTT.

This sequence joins TRBV25-1 and TRBJ2-2, with 8 bases fitting TRBD2. This CDR3 is built from 15 residues. Unmatched junction bases numbered 5, after V lost 4 bases and J lost 4 bases. Germline loops: CDR1 MGHDK, CDR2 SYGVNS. Written as DNA, the CDR3 is TGTGCCAGCAGTGCCCGTCGGGGGGGCACCGGGGAGCTGTTTTTT. Its protein is CASSARRGGTGELFF.

V is TRBV28 and J is TRBJ2-7, with 12 bases identical to TRBD2. CDR3 length: 16 residues. With 6 bases clipped from V and 3 bases from J, the junction kept 9 bases outside the gene matches. The germline V gene has CDR1 MDHEN and CDR2 SYDVKM. CDR3 in DNA: TGTGCCAGCAGACCAAACCTAGCGGGAGGGCACTACGAGCAGTACTTC. Protein product: CASRPNLAGGHYEQYF.

V and J are TRBV6-5 and TRBJ2-1; 8 bases fit TRBD2. This CDR3 contains 18 residues. Per germline, CDR1 MNHEY and CDR2 SVGAGI. V was pared by 6 bases and J by 3 bases, with 16 bases of the junction left unmatched. As DNA, the CDR3 is TGTGCCAGCAGGGATCGATTCACTAGCGGAGTAAACTACAATGAGCAGTTCTTC. The encoded protein is CASRDRFTSGVNYNEQFF.